This TCR beta chain derives from a study of Ad26.COV2.S vaccination and SARS-CoV-2 variants. CDR1 is SSHAT and CDR2 is FNYEAQ in the germline V gene (reference sequence). The ends were cut back, 5 bases at V and 6 bases at J, with 16 bases in the middle. This CDR3 comprises 15 residues. Study observations and caveats: TCR breadth and depth estimates may have understated total T cell responses. Those who received vaccine or placebo ended up with similar non-spike TCR breadth.

Sequencing was performed with immunoSEQ multiplex PCR; in TCRdb, only in-frame clones are kept and a portion is missing. This sample carries about 400,000 clones, 75% to 90% of them seen once, and the ten largest clones take about 1.9%. Turning to this clone: The antigen remains undetermined.

Described treatment: around 19 received Ad26.COV2.S at low or high dose, single or two shots; about 5 received placebo; per-sample allocation not given. Day 63 after the first vaccine or placebo injection was the time point for sampling. It was Wuhan-strain SARS-CoV-2 spike that the Ad26 vaccine vector expressed. The starting material was peripheral blood, obtained in a trial of Ad26.COV2.S vaccine versus placebo. V is TRBV7-7 and J is TRBJ2-2; tentative D call: TRBD1 (7 bases). This clonotype was obtained from a person aged 18-65 years who received the Ad26.COV2.S COVID-19 vaccine or a placebo. For the CDR3, the DNA is TGTGCCAGCAGCCAGGGGGGTAGAGGAGCCGGGGAGCTGTTTTTT. Residues: CASSQGGRGAGELFF. Combining the CDR3 with reference TRBV7-7 and TRBJ2-2 gives the whole variable domain GAGVSQSPRYKVTKRGQDVTLRCDPISSHATLYWYQQALGQGPEFLTYFNYEAQPDKSGLPSDRFSAERPEGSISTLTIQRTEQRDSAMYRCASSQGGRGAGELFFGEGSRLTVL.